The 3 T cell receptor beta chains below were found in one sample sequenced in a study of blood T cells in healthy people across ages. Then a second PCR, running about 6 to 11 cycles, was carried out with a sample-barcoded 5' primer and a J-beta primer mix. TCRdb used MiXCR to reprocess the 5' RACE reads, holding one entry per CDR3 protein. This sample has approximately 800,000 distinct CDR3 sequences, with approximately 60% found just once. The specimen was blood. Receptors originate from a man aged 35-49 years in good health.

This sequence joins TRBV9 and TRBJ2-3; 7 positions agree with TRBD2. CDR1 and CDR2 from the germline V gene are SGDLS and YYNGEE. V lost 1 base to trimming and J lost 0 bases; unmatched junction nucleotides: 8. The length of the CDR3 is 17 residues. The CDR3 loop reads CASSVSQTSKSTDTQYF. Written as DNA, the CDR3 is TGTGCCAGCAGCGTATCCCAGACTAGCAAAAGCACAGATACGCAGTATTTT.

V is TRBV5-5 and J is TRBJ2-3, with TRBD1 matching 9 bases. Trimming took 0 bases from V and 5 from J; bases not matched to a gene: 7. Germline-derived CDR1 and CDR2 are SGHKS and YYEKEE (reference sequence). The CDR3 extends over 16 amino acids. The CDR3 region has the DNA TGTGCCAGCAGCTTGGGAGCGACAGGGGGACAAGATACGCAGTATTTT. Residues: CASSLGATGGQDTQYF.

The J gene is TRBJ1-1, the V gene TRBV29-1; D ambiguous. Germline V CDR1 and CDR2: SQVTM, ANQGSEA. V lost 5 bases to trimming and J lost 1 base, with 5 bases between them. There are 11 residues in the CDR3. The CDR3, as DNA: TGCAGCGTTTACAAGAACACTGAAGCTTTCTTT. This encodes CSVYKNTEAFF.